The T cell receptor beta chain under discussion was sequenced for a study of PD-L1 blockade in urothelial cancer. Background on the study: Patients commenced intravenous atezolizumab, 1,200 mg every 3 weeks, in 2014. About 85% of the 29 patients were men whose urothelial cancer was bladder-origin. Reported median T cell count for blood samples was approximately 140,000.

Time point here: pretreatment peripheral blood. Each patient presented with locally advanced or metastatic urothelial carcinoma. Libraries were prepared by immunoSEQ multiplex PCR; TCRdb keeps only in-frame clonotypes and omits some of them. The sample has about 87,000 clones, 80% to 90% seen once; the top ten hold 0.85% to 1%. The CDR3 contains 13 residues. V was trimmed by 1 base and J by 4 bases, leaving 11 bases between them. Per the germline V gene, CDR1 is SQVTM and CDR2 is ANQGSEA. This specimen was PBMCs, taken around atezolizumab (anti-PD-L1) treatment. V is TRBV29-1 and J is TRBJ2-7; D gene uncertain. The sequence was collected from a woman aged 80 or over with urothelial cancer. The CDR3 DNA reads as TGCAGCGTTGAAGGTACAGATCGGTACGAGCAGTACTTC. It specifies CSVEGTDRYEQYF.